A single sample is the source of the 27 T cell receptor beta chains below, sequenced in a study of Graves' ophthalmopathy and Graves' hyperthyroidism. Beta-chain TCR CDR3 regions were amplified from RNA transcripts. Scientists carried out first-round RT-PCR using HTBI primers and then a second-round multiplex PCR. From the multiplex PCR reads, TCRdb called clonotypes with MiXCR, one entry per CDR3 protein. Of 300,000 to 400,000 distinct CDR3 sequences listed, 15% to 20% are singletons. Sequenced material: peripheral blood. The receptors shown here come from an adult man with Graves' ophthalmopathy.

The sample holds many counts of this clonotype. The gene calls are TRBV7-2 and TRBJ2-5; the D gene could be TRBD1 or TRBD2 (5 bases each). Germline CDR1 and CDR2: SGHTA and FQGNSA. CDR3 length equals 14 residues. Trimming cost V 0 bases and J 5 bases, with 10 bases left between them. Here the CDR3 reads CASSLAPGRETQYF. The CDR3 DNA follows: TGTGCCAGCAGCTTAGCGCCGGGGCGGGAGACCCAGTACTTC.

This clonotype was seen at least ten times. The chain joins TRBV5-1 to TRBJ1-2; D might be TRBD1 (5 bases). Germline V gene lookup returns CDR1 SGHRS and CDR2 YFSETQ. This CDR3 comprises 15 residues. V lost 4 bases to trimming and J lost 8 bases, with 21 bases between them. The CDR3 DNA reads TGCGCCAGCAGCACCGGGACGTCCGAAGCGGGAGGCTACACCTTC. As protein: CASSTGTSEAGGYTF.

This clonotype was counted ten times or more. This chain uses TRBV12-3 or TRBV12-4 with TRBJ2-2; D might be TRBD2 (5 bases). The germline V and J ends were trimmed by 6 bases and 7 bases, with 21 bases remaining between them. This CDR3 region has 16 residues. CDR3 sequence (DNA): TGTGCCAGCAGCCAACCGGGGAGCTGGGTGAACGGGGAGCTGTTTTTT. Translating it yields CASSQPGSWVNGELFF.

The table lists this clonotype with many counts. The chain carries TRBV5-1 and TRBJ1-5; 7 nucleotides line up with TRBD1. The germline gives CDR1 SGHRS, CDR2 YFSETQ. With 5 bases clipped from V and 6 bases from J, the junction kept 5 bases outside the gene matches. This CDR3 is 13 amino acids long. The CDR3 reads CASSQGVGQPQHF. CDR3 nucleotide sequence: TGCGCCAGCAGTCAGGGGGTCGGTCAGCCCCAGCATTTT.

This clonotype was counted ten times or more. One end of the junction does not line up with germline, which may come from a read error. The chain is built from TRBV11-2 and TRBJ1-1, with D possibly matching TRBD1 (5 bases). Germline CDR1 reads SGHAT; CDR2 reads FQNNGV. The CDR3 is made up of 14 amino acids. The CDR3 sequence: CANSLGAVGTEAFF. CDR3 nucleotide sequence: TGTGCCAACAGCTTAGGGGCAGTTGGCACTGAAGCTTTCTTT.

This clonotype has at least ten counts. This chain uses TRBV9 with TRBJ2-7, with a tentative D call TRBD1 (6 bases). Trimming left V 3 bases short and J 0 bases short, with 19 bases between. CDR1 SGDLS and CDR2 YYNGEE come from the germline V gene. CDR3 length equals 17 residues. The CDR3 DNA reads as TGTGCCAGCAGCGCACATCCCAATGGACAGAACTCCTACGAGCAGTACTTC. Its translation: CASSAHPNGQNSYEQYF.

The table lists this clonotype with many counts. J is TRBJ2-5 and V is TRBV7-2, with D perhaps matching TRBD1 (6 bases). There are 14 residues in the CDR3. In germline, CDR1 is SGHTA, CDR2 FQGNSA. Deletions cut 6 bases from V and 0 bases from J, with 11 bases between. CDR3 in amino acids: CASRTGQNQETQYF. CDR3 DNA: TGTGCCAGCAGGACCGGACAGAACCAAGAGACCCAGTACTTC.

As to this clonotype: A junction boundary mismatches the germline segment, possibly from a read error. The chain recombines TRBV11-2 with TRBJ1-1; a weak D match, TRBD1 (6 bases). The CDR3 runs to 15 residues. Germline CDR1 and CDR2: SGHAT and FQNNGV. The CDR3 is CASSQQGMIGTEALF. CDR3 DNA sequence: TGTGCCAGCAGCCAACAGGGTATGATTGGCACTGAAGCTCTCTTT.

Many counts were recorded for this clonotype. CDR3 coding DNA: TGCAGCGTTGTAGCGGGAGCCTACGAGCAGTACTTC. Its protein product is CSVVAGAYEQYF. This chain links TRBV29-1 with TRBJ2-7; TRBD2 agrees at 9 bases. The junction had 0 bases not matched to a gene; V was cut back by 4 bases and J by 2 bases. The CDR3 is 12 amino acids. Germline assignment: CDR1 SQVTM and CDR2 ANQGSEA.

This clonotype has more than one count but fewer than ten. The chain joins TRBV6-1 to TRBJ1-5; D is unresolved. In germline, CDR1 is MNHNS, CDR2 SASEGT. CDR3 length equals 15 residues. V was clipped by 6 bases and J by 0 bases, with 12 bases between them. CDR3 in amino acids: CASRIGLDSNQPQHF. The CDR3 DNA follows: TGTGCCAGCAGGATTGGTCTTGATAGCAATCAGCCCCAGCATTTT.

This clonotype was recorded at least ten times. The genes are TRBV7-2 and TRBJ2-5; 8 bases align to TRBD1. V lost 5 bases, J lost 4 bases, and 9 bases stayed unmatched. The germline gives CDR1 SGHTA, CDR2 FQGNSA. This CDR3 is 15 amino acids long. CDR3 residues: CASSPGQVAGETQYF. CDR3 coding DNA: TGTGCCAGCAGCCCGGGACAGGTGGCGGGAGAGACCCAGTACTTC.

This clonotype was seen ten or more times. This chain links TRBV6-5 with TRBJ1-2; tentative D call: TRBD1 (5 bases). V was cut by 7 bases and J by 4 bases, with 19 bases left in between. In germline, CDR1 is MNHEY, CDR2 SVGAGI. CDR3 length: 15 amino acids. This chain's CDR3 is CASMAGTSLAYGYTF. As DNA, the CDR3 is TGTGCCAGCATGGCAGGGACCTCCCTGGCCTATGGCTACACCTTC.

This clonotype was seen repeatedly, ten times or more. V gene TRBV5-4 combines with J gene TRBJ1-1; D remains ambiguous. The CDR3 is 16 amino acids. V lost 1 base, J lost 0 bases, and 13 bases lay in between. The V gene's germline CDR1 is SGHNT and CDR2 YYREEE (reference sequence). The CDR3 loop reads CASSLYPGELNTEAFF. CDR3 nucleotide sequence: TGTGCCAGCAGCTTGTATCCAGGAGAATTGAACACTGAAGCTTTCTTT.

This clonotype came up a few times. A read error may be the cause here, since a much bigger clone is one base away. The rearrangement links TRBV2 to TRBJ1-2; D is ambiguous. The CDR3 length is 13 residues. Germline values: CDR1 SNHLY, CDR2 FYNNEI. The V gene lost 2 bases and the J gene lost 3 bases, with 7 bases spanning the gap. For the CDR3, the DNA is TGTGCCAGCAGTGAATGGCAGGACTATGGCTACACCTTC. Its translation: CASSEWQDYGYTF.

This clonotype has ten or more counts. V gene TRBV29-1 combines with J gene TRBJ2-4; TRBD1 aligns across 8 bases. This CDR3 has 13 residues. The V and J ends lost 3 bases and 5 bases, in that order; junction bases with no gene match: 3. Germline-derived CDR1 and CDR2 are SQVTM and ANQGSEA. CDR3 loop: CSVDGTGENIQYF. CDR3 bases: TGCAGCGTTGATGGGACAGGCGAAAACATTCAGTACTTC.

This clonotype has a count of ten or more. The chain has TRBV30 and TRBJ2-7, with 7 bases aligning to TRBD1. The CDR3 loop spans 14 amino acids. CDR1 is GTSNPN, CDR2 SVGIG, per germline (reference sequence). V lost 2 bases and J lost 3; bases outside the gene matches: 7. The CDR3 loop is CAWSLRAGGYEQYF. CDR3 coding DNA: TGTGCCTGGAGTTTGCGGGCAGGGGGCTACGAGCAGTACTTC.

In its sample, this clonotype was seen many times. The rearrangement links TRBV9 to TRBJ1-6; 10 bases are a match to TRBD1. Germline-derived CDR1 and CDR2 are SGDLS and YYNGEE. CDR3 length: 15 residues. Trimming took 2 bases from V and 7 from J; bases not matched to a gene: 3. In DNA form, the CDR3 reads TGTGCCAGCAGCGTTCAGACAGGGGGCAATTCACCCCTCCACTTT. Amino acids: CASSVQTGGNSPLHF.

This clonotype was observed many times. The gene calls are TRBV28 and TRBJ2-5; D is undetermined. The CDR3 consists of 13 residues. Germline V gene sequence: CDR1 MDHEN, CDR2 SYDVKM. Trimming left V 3 bases short and J 5 bases short, with 10 bases between. CDR3 sequence reads: CASSFNLGETQYF. CDR3 nucleotides: TGTGCCAGCAGTTTTAACTTGGGGGAGACCCAGTACTTC.

There are many counts of this clonotype. The chain recombines TRBV20-1 with TRBJ1-3, with D uncertain. The germline V and J ends were trimmed by 5 bases and 0 bases, with 8 bases remaining between them. Germline V gives CDR1 DFQATT, CDR2 SNEGSKA (reference sequence). The CDR3 consists of 13 residues. The CDR3: CSARSNSGNTIYF. CDR3 sequence (DNA): TGCAGTGCTCGAAGTAACTCTGGAAACACCATATATTTT.

This clonotype was counted at least ten times. The chain recombines TRBV11-2 with TRBJ2-7; D is unresolved. Trimming cost V 5 bases and J 1 base, with 9 bases left between them. The CDR3 has 13 amino acids. Germline lookup yields CDR1 SGHAT and CDR2 FQNNGV. CDR3 protein: CASSRALSYEQYF. The CDR3 coding sequence is TGTGCCAGCAGCCGGGCTCTGTCCTACGAGCAGTACTTC.

This clonotype was observed at least ten times. The gene calls are TRBV11-3 and TRBJ1-1; 12 positions agree with TRBD1. This CDR3 has 18 amino acids. Germline V lookup: CDR1 SGHNT, CDR2 YENEEA. The V segment lost 5 bases and the J segment 2 bases; nucleotides outside the gene matches: 12. CDR3: CASSERPWDRGLNTEAFF. For the CDR3, the DNA is TGTGCCAGCAGCGAGCGTCCGTGGGACAGGGGGCTAAACACTGAAGCTTTCTTT.

Ten or more counts support this clonotype. The junction shows a germline mismatch at one end, possibly a read error. The chain carries TRBV6-5 and TRBJ2-7, with TRBD2 identical over 8 bases. CDR3 length: 15 amino acids. From germline, CDR1 is MNHEY and CDR2 SVGAGI. CDR3 loop: CANSYGTRGSYEQYF. The CDR3 DNA is TGTGCCAACAGTTACGGGACTAGAGGTTCCTACGAGCAGTACTTC.

This clonotype was counted many times. The chain couples TRBV6-1 to TRBJ1-5, with 8 bases fitting TRBD1. V lost 7 bases and J lost 5; bases outside the gene matches: 10. Looked up from germline, CDR1 is MNHNS and CDR2 is SASEGT. The CDR3 extends over 15 amino acids. Here the CDR3 reads CASTRTGKRDQPQHF. CDR3 coding DNA: TGTGCCAGCACCCGGACAGGGAAGCGGGATCAGCCCCAGCATTTT.

As concerns this clonotype: Just one base apart from a much larger clone, this may be a read error. V gene TRBV5-1 combines with J gene TRBJ1-3; D is possibly TRBD1 (6 bases). The CDR3 loop spans 13 amino acids. Germline assignment: CDR1 SGHRS and CDR2 YFSETQ. The CDR3 sequence is CASSAGQPNIIYF. CDR3 DNA: TGCGCCAGCAGCGCGGGACAACCAAACATCATATATTTT.

The V and J genes are TRBV6-2 or TRBV6-3 and TRBJ2-7, with D possibly matching TRBD1 (6 bases). CDR1 and CDR2 from the germline V gene are MNHEY and SVGEGT. V lost 2 bases and J 2 bases, leaving 16 bases between the germline ends. The CDR3 length is 16 residues. The CDR3 bases are TGTGCCAGCAGTTACGGCCCCGGACAGTCCACCTACGAGCAGTACTTC. Translation: CASSYGPGQSTYEQYF.

This clonotype was seen at least ten times. A much bigger clone sits one base away, suggesting this may be a read error. V usage is TRBV24-1 and J usage is TRBJ1-1; 10 positions match TRBD1. In germline, CDR1 is KGHDR, CDR2 SFDVKD. The CDR3 is 14 amino acids. The CDR3 DNA reads TGTGCCACCAGTGGGGGACAGGGGTACACTGAAACTTTCTTT. Its translation is CATSGGQGYTETFF.

The chain's CDR3 is CATSRDRGPYEQYF. The CDR3, as DNA: TGTGCCACCAGCCGGGACAGGGGTCCCTACGAGCAGTACTTC. V usage is TRBV15 and J usage is TRBJ2-7; 10 nucleotides match TRBD1. V shed 5 bases and J 2 bases; nucleotides not matched to a gene: 3. The CDR3 spans 14 residues. The germline CDR1 and CDR2 sequences are LNHNV and YYDKDF (reference sequence).